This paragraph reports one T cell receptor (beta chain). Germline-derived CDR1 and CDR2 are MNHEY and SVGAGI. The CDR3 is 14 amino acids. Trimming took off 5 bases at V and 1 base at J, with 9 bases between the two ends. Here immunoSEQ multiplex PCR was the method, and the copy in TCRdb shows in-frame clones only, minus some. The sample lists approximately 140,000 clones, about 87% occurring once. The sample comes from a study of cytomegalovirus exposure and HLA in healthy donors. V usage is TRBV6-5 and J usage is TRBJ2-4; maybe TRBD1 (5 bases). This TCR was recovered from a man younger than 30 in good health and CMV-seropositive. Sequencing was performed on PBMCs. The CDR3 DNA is TGTGCCAGCAGTACCAGGGTGGCCAAAAACATTCAGTACTTC. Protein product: CASSTRVAKNIQYF.